This T cell receptor beta chain was sequenced in a study of regulatory T cells in long-lasting Graves disease. The germline V and J ends were trimmed by 1 base and 11 bases, with 17 bases remaining between them. From germline, CDR1 is KGHSH and CDR2 LQKENI. The CDR3 spans 15 residues. The study, taken as a whole, reports: Thyroid tissue went unexamined; only peripheral blood was analyzed. Whereas new patients shared 800 to 1,000 public clonotypes, persistent patients shared more, at some 2,700. TRBV28 was favored in persistent disease, as were TRBJ1-2 and TRBJ2-5.

Time point here: newly diagnosed GD, antithyroid drugs for less than 3 months. Isolated PBMC RNA provided the starting material for the TCR library. Construction of the TCR beta libraries employed iRepertoire HTBI primers in conjunction with Arm-PCR of CDR3 regions. MiXCR was run by TCRdb on the multiplex PCR reads, yielding one entry per CDR3 protein. The table shows hundreds of thousands of distinct CDR3 sequences, with 16% occurring only once. To note about this clonotype: Its target is unknown.

These data were also filed under a second study, of T cells in Graves' hyperthyroidism and ophthalmopathy.

This sequence was found in a middle-aged man with Graves disease. The V call is TRBV18, the J call TRBJ1-4; D is unresolved. This specimen was peripheral blood mononuclear cells (PBMCs), taken at new diagnosis, from a patient treated with antithyroid drugs. The CDR3 reads CASSPLGSPMEKLFF. As DNA, the CDR3 is TGTGCCAGCTCACCACTCGGGAGCCCCATGGAGAAACTGTTTTTT.